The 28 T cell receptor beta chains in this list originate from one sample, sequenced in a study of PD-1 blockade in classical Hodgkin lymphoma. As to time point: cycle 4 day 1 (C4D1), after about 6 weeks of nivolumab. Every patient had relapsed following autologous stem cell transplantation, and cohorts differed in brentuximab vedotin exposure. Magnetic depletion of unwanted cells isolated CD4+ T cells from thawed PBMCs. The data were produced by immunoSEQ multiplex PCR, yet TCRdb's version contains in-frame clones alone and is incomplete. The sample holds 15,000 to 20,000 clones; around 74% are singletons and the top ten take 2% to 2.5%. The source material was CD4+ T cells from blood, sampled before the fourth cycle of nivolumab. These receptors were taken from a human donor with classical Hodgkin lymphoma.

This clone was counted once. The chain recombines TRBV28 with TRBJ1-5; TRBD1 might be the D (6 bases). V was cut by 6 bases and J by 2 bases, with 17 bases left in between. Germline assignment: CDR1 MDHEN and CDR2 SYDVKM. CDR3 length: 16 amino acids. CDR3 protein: CASSPWGGPGNQPQHF. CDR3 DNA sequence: TGTGCCAGCAGCCCTTGGGGGGGCCCGGGCAATCAGCCCCAGCATTTT.

Here the CDR3 DNA reads TGTGCCAGTAGTACGGACAGGGGGTATTCCGATGAGCAGTTCTTC. This gives the protein CASSTDRGYSDEQFF. The chain employs TRBV19 and TRBJ2-1, with 10 bases matching TRBD1. The germline CDR1 and CDR2 sequences are LNHDA and SQIVND (reference sequence). The junction had 8 bases not matched to a gene; V was cut back by 4 bases and J by 8 bases. The CDR3 extends over 15 amino acids.

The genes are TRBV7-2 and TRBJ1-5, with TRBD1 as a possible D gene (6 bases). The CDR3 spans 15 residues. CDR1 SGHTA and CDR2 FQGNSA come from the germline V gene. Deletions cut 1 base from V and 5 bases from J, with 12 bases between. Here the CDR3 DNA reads TGTGCCAGCAGCTTAGGGTCCAGGGGAGATCAGCCCCAGCATTTT. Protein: CASSLGSRGDQPQHF. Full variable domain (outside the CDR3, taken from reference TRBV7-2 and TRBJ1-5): GAGVSQSPSNKVTEKGKDVELRCDPISGHTALYWYRQSLGQGLEFLIYFQGNSAPDKSGLPSDRFSAERTGGSVSTLTIQRTQQEDSAVYLCASSLGSRGDQPQHFGDGTRLSIL.

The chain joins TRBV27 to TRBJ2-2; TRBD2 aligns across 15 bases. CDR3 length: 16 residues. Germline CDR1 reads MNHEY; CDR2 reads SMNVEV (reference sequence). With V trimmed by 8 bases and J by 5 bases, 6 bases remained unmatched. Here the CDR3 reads CASFGLAGGRTGELFF. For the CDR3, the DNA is TGTGCCAGCTTTGGACTAGCGGGAGGGCGGACCGGGGAGCTGTTTTTT.

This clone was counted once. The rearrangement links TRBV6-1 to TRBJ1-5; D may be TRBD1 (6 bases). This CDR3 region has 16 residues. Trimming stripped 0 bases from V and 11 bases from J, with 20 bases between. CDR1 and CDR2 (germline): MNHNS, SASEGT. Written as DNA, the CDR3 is TGTGCCAGCAGTGAAGCTGCGATTGGGGGCTTGAGGGCCCAGCATTTT. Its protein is CASSEAAIGGLRAQHF.

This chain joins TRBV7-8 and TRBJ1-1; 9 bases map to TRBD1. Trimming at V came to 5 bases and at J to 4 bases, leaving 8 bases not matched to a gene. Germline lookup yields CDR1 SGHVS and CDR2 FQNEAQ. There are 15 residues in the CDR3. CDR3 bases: TGTGCCAGCAGCCTGCCCTCGACAGGGGGCACTGAAGCTTTCTTT. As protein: CASSLPSTGGTEAFF.

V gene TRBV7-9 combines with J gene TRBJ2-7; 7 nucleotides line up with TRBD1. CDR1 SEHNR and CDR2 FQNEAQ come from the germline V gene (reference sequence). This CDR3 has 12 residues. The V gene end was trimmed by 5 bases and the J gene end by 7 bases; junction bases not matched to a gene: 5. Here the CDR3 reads CASSLGQEEQYF. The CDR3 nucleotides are TGTGCCAGCAGCCTAGGACAGGAGGAGCAGTACTTC.

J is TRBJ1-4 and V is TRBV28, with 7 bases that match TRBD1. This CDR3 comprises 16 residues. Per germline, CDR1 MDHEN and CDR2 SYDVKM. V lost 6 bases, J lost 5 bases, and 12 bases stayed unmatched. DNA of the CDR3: TGTGCCAGCAGCACGACAGGGAAGGGGTGGAATGAAAAACTGTTTTTT. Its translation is CASSTTGKGWNEKLFF.

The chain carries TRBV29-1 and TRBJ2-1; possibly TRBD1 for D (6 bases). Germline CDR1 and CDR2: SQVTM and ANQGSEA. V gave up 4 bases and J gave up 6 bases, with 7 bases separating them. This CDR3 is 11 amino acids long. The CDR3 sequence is CSVARGNEQFF. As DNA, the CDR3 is TGCAGCGTTGCCAGGGGCAATGAGCAGTTCTTC.

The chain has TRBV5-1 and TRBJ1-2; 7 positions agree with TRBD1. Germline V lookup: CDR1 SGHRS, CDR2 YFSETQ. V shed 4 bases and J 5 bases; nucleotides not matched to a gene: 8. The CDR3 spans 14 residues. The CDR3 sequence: CASSPGTALYGYTF. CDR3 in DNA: TGCGCCAGCAGCCCTGGGACAGCTCTTTATGGCTACACCTTC.

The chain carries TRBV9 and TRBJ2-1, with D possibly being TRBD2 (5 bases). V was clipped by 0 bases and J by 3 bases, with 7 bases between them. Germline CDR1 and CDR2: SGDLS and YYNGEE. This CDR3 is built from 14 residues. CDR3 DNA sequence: TGTGCCAGCAGCGTAGACGACTACTACAATGAGCAGTTCTTC. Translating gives CASSVDDYYNEQFF.

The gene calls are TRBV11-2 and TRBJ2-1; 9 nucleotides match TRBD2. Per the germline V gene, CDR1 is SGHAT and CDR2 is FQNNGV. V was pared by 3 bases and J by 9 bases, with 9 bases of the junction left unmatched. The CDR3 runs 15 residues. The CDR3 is CASSLPGLAIGEQFF. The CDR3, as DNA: TGTGCCAGCAGCTTGCCGGGACTAGCTATCGGTGAGCAGTTCTTC. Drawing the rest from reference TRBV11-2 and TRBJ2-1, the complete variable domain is EAGVAQSPRYKIIEKRQSVAFWCNPISGHATLYWYQQILGQGPKLLIQFQNNGVVDDSQLPKDRFSAERLKGVDSTLKIQPAKLEDSAVYLCASSLPGLAIGEQFFGPGTRLTVL.

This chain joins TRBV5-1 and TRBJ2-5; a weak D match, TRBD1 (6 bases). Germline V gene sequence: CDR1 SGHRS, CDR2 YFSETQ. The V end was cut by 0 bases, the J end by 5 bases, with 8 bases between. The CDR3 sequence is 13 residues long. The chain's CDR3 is CASSLGRGETQYF. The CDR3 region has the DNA TGCGCCAGCAGCTTGGGCAGGGGTGAGACCCAGTACTTC.

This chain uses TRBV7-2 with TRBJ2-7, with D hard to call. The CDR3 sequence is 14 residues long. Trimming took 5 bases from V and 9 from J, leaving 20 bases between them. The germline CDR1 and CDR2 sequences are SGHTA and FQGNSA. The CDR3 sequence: CASSKVEERGRQYF. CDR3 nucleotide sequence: TGTGCCAGCAGCAAAGTCGAGGAGCGTGGTCGGCAGTACTTC.

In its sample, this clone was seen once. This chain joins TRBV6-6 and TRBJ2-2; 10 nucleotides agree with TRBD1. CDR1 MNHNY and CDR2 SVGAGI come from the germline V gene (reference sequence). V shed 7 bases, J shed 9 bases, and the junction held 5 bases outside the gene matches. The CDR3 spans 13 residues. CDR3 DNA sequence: TGTGCCAGCACGGACAGGGGGGGTTGGGAGCTGTTTTTT. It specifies CASTDRGGWELFF.

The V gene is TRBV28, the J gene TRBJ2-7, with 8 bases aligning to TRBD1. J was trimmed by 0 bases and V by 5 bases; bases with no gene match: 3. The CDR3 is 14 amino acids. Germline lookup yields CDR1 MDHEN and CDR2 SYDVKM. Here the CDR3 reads CASSRQGTSYEQYV. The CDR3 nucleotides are TGTGCCAGCAGTCGACAGGGGACCTCCTACGAGCAGTACGTC.

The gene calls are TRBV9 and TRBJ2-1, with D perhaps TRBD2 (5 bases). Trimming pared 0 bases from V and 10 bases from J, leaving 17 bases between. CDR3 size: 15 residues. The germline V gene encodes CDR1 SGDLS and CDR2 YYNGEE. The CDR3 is CASSVEGLTISEQFF. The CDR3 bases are TGTGCCAGCAGCGTAGAAGGACTCACGATATCGGAGCAGTTCTTC.

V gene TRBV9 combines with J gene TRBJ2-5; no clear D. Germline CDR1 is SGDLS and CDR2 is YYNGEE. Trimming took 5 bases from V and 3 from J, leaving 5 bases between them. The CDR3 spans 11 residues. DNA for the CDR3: TGTGCCAGCAGTAGAGAAGAGACCCAGTACTTC. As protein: CASSREETQYF. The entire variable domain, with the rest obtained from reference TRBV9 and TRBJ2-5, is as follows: DSGVTQTPKHLITATGQRVTLRCSPRSGDLSVYWYQQSLDQGLQFLIQYYNGEERAKGNILERFSAQQFPDLHSELNLSSLELGDSALYFCASSREETQYFGPGTRLLVL.

The CDR3 reads CASSIRDSPYGYTF. The CDR3 DNA is TGTGCCAGTAGTATCCGGGACAGCCCCTATGGCTACACCTTC. The rearrangement uses TRBV19 and TRBJ1-2, with TRBD1 matching over 7 bases. The CDR3 contains 14 residues. Germline V lookup: CDR1 LNHDA, CDR2 SQIVND (reference sequence). V shed 3 bases and J 4 bases; nucleotides not matched to a gene: 5.

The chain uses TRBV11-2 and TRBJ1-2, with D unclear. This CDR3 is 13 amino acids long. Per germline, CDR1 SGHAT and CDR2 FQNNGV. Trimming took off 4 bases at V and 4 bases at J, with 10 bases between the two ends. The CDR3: CASSSVDPYGYTF. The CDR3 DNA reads TGTGCCAGCAGCTCCGTTGATCCCTATGGCTACACCTTC.

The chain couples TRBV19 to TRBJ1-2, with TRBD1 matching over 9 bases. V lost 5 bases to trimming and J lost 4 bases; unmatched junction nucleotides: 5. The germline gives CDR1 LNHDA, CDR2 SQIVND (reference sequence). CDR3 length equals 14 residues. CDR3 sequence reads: CASSSDRGAYGYTF. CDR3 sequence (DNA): TGTGCCAGTAGTTCGGACAGGGGAGCCTATGGCTACACCTTC.

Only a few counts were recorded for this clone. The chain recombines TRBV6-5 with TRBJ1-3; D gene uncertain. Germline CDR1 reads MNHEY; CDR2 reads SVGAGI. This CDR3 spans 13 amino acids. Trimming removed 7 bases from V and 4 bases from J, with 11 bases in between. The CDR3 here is CASTGLAGNTIYF. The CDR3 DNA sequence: TGTGCCAGCACAGGACTAGCAGGAAACACCATATATTTT.

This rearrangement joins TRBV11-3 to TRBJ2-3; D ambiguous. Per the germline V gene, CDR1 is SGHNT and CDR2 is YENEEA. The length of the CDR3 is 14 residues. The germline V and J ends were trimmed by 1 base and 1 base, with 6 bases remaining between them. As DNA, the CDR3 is TGTGCCAGCAGCTTAGGGCAGGGCACAGATACGCAGTATTTT. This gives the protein CASSLGQGTDTQYF.

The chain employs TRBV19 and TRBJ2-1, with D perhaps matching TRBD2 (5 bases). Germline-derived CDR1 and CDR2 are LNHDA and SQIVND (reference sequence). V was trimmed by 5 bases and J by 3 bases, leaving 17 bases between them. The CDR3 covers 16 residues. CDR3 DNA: TGTGCCAGTAGTCCACGTGAGACTATCGTCTACAATGAGCAGTTCTTC. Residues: CASSPRETIVYNEQFF. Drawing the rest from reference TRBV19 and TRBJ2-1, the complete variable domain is DGGITQSPKYLFRKEGQNVTLSCEQNLNHDAMYWYRQDPGQGLRLIYYSQIVNDFQKGDIAEGYSVSREKKESFPLTVTSAQKNPTAFYLCASSPRETIVYNEQFFGPGTRLTVL.

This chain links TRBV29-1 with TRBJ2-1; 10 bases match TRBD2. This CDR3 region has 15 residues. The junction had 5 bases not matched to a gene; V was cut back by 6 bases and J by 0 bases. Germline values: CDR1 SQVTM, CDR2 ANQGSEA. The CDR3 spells CSVILAGGSYNEQFF. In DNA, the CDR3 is TGCAGCGTCATATTAGCGGGGGGCTCCTACAATGAGCAGTTCTTC.

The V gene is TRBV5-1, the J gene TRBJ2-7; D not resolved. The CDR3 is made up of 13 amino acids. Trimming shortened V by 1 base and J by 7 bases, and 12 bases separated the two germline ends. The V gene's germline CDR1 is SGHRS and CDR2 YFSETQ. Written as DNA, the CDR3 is TGCGCCAGCAGCTTGACCGCTCTTACGGAGCAGTACTTC. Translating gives CASSLTALTEQYF.

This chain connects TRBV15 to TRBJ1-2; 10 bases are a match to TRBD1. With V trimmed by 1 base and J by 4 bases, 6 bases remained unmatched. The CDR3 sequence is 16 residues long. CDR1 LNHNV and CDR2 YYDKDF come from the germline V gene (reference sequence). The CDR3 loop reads CATSRVDRGPSYGYTF. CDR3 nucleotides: TGTGCCACCAGCAGAGTTGACAGGGGGCCCAGCTATGGCTACACCTTC.

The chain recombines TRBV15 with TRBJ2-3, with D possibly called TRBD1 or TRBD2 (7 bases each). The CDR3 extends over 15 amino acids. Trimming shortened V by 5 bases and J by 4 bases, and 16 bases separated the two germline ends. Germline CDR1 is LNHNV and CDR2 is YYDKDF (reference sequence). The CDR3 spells CATSPQGGGPDTQYF. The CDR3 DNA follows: TGTGCCACCAGCCCGCAGGGGGGGGGTCCAGATACGCAGTATTTT.